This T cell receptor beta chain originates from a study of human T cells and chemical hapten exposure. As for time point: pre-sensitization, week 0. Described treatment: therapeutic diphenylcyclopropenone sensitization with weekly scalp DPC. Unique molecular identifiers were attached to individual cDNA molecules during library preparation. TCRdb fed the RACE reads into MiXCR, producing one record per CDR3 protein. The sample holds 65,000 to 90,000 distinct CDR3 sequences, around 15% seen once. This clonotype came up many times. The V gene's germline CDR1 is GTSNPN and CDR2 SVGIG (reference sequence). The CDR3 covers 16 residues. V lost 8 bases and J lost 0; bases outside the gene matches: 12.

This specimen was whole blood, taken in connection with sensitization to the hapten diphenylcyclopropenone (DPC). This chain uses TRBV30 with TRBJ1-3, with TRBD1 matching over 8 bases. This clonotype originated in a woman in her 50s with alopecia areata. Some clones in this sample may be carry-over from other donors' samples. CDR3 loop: CAGGTGRLPSGNTIYF. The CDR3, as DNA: TGTGCCGGAGGGACAGGCCGCCTTCCCTCTGGAAACACCATATATTTT.